A single T cell receptor beta chain is shown here with its context. This entry belongs to a study of technical replicates of blood from a few donors. The V gene lost 5 bases and the J gene lost 5 bases, with 11 bases spanning the gap. The CDR3 is made up of 13 amino acids. From germline, CDR1 is LNHNV and CDR2 YYDKDF (reference sequence). Sequencing was performed with immunoSEQ multiplex PCR; in TCRdb, only in-frame clones are kept and a portion is missing. The sample holds roughly 70,000 clones, 90% to 95% seen once. The sample taken for sequencing was PBMCs. The source of this sequence is a human donor in good health. Some clones in this sample may be carry-over from other donors' samples. This chain joins TRBV15 and TRBJ2-3; no definite D call. The CDR3 DNA reads TGTGCCACCAGCGATGGAAGAGGAGATACGCAGTATTTT. Translation: CATSDGRGDTQYF.